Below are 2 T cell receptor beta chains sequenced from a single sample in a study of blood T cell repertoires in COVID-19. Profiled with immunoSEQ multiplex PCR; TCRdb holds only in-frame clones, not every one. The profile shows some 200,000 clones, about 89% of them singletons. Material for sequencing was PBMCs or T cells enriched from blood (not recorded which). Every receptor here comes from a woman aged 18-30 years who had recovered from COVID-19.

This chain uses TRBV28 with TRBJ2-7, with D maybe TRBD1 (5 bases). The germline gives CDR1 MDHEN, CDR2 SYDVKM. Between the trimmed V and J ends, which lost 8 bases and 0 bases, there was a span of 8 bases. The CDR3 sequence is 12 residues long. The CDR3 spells CASWGDSYEQYF. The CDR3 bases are TGTGCCAGCTGGGGCGACTCCTACGAGCAGTACTTC. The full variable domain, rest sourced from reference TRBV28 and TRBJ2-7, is DVKVTQSSRYLVKRTGEKVFLECVQDMDHENMFWYRQDPGLGLRLIYFSYDVKMKEKGDIPEGYSVSREKKERFSLILESASTNQTSMYLCASWGDSYEQYFGPGTRLTVT.

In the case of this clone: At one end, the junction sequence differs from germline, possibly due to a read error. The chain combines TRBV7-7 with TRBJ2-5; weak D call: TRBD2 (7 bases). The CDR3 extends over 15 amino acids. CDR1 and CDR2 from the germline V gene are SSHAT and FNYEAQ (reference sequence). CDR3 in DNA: TGTGCTAGCAGCCTCACCGGGGGGCAGCGGGAGACCCAGTACTTC. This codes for CASSLTGGQRETQYF.